This entry concerns a single T cell receptor (beta chain). The protocol was immunoSEQ multiplex PCR, while the TCRdb copy is restricted to in-frame clones and leaves out a portion. This table holds approximately 50,000 clones, around 92% found once. This entry comes from a study of T cell changes during pregnancy in multiple sclerosis. This CDR3 is built from 12 residues. Trimming left V 3 bases short and J 2 bases short, with 7 bases between. Germline CDR1 SQVTM, CDR2 ANQGSEA. The sequence was obtained from a female donor with multiple sclerosis, enrolled in a pregnancy study. The sequences come from CD4+ T cells from peripheral blood mononuclear cells, collected in the third trimester of pregnancy. The chain is built from TRBV29-1 and TRBJ2-5; no clear D gene. The CDR3 sequence: CSVDVLQETQYF. In nucleotides, the CDR3 is TGCAGCGTTGACGTCTTACAAGAGACCCAGTACTTC.